This TCR beta chain derives from a study of response to subunit inactivated influenza vaccine. TCRdb re-analysed the RT-PCR reads in MiXCR, keeping a single row per CDR3 protein. Here the sample spans roughly 670,000 distinct CDR3 sequences, around 15% being singletons. Whole-study findings and limits: T cells newly recruited by each seasonal influenza vaccination are few, the authors suggested.

Notes on this clonotype: Its antigen is still unknown.

In germline, CDR1 is MNHEY, CDR2 SVGEGT. The CDR3 consists of 14 residues. V gave up 0 bases and J gave up 5 bases, with 10 bases separating them. The clonotype was recovered from a man aged 50 to 60 who received an inactivated influenza vaccine. V and J are TRBV6-2 or TRBV6-3 and TRBJ2-5; D might be TRBD1 or TRBD2, each matching 5 bases. Source: PBMCs from blood, taken approximately 15 days before vaccination. In DNA form, the CDR3 reads TGTGCCAGCAGTTACTCCGGGACCAGGGAGACCCAGTACTTC. Translation gives CASSYSGTRETQYF.